A single sample gave rise to the 2 T cell receptor beta chains below, sequenced in a study of cytomegalovirus exposure and HLA in healthy donors (dated by TCRdb to about 2017). The library was prepared using the immunoSEQ multiplex PCR assay. A mixture of 60 forward primers for TCR Vbeta segments and 13 reverse primers for TCR Jbeta segments was used in the multiplex PCR. TCRdb mirrors the immuneACCESS table, restricted to in-frame sequences. Some clones are absent from its copies; in checked studies, under half trace to an unresolved V gene, and the reason for the others is unknown. This sample gives some 190,000 clones in total; roughly a tenth of them show up just once. The ten biggest clones cover approximately 1.4% of the sample. The sample comprised PBMCs. These receptors all come from a woman in her thirties in good health and CMV-seropositive.

This clone appeared a few times. The chain joins TRBV5-4 to TRBJ2-7, with TRBD2 matching over 7 bases. Trimming removed 0 bases from V and 2 bases from J; junction bases left unmatched: 8. The CDR3 totals 16 residues. CDR1 and CDR2 from the germline V gene are SGHNT and YYREEE (reference sequence). The CDR3 sequence: CASSLEPGLVAYEQYF. The CDR3 DNA follows: TGTGCCAGCAGCTTGGAGCCCGGACTAGTTGCCTACGAGCAGTACTTC.

The V and J genes are TRBV29-1 and TRBJ2-1; 11 nucleotides match TRBD2. V shed 5 bases and J 3 bases; nucleotides not matched to a gene: 9. The CDR3 has 16 amino acids. Per the germline V gene, CDR1 is SQVTM and CDR2 is ANQGSEA. The CDR3 region is CSVYLGTSGSYNEQFF. The CDR3 DNA sequence: TGCAGCGTTTATTTGGGGACTAGCGGAAGCTACAATGAGCAGTTCTTC.